The next 14 T cell receptor beta chains were all read from a single sample in a study of blood T cell repertoires in COVID-19. Sequenced by immunoSEQ multiplex PCR; TCRdb stores in-frame clones only, minus some. The sample lists some 150,000 clones; 80% to 90% were seen once. Sequencing was carried out using peripheral blood. These receptors came from a woman in her thirties or forties with acute or convalescent COVID-19.

This sequence joins TRBV12-3 or TRBV12-4 and TRBJ2-1, with a weak D call TRBD1 (5 bases). The CDR3 extends over 12 amino acids. Deletions cut 3 bases from V and 7 bases from J, with 7 bases between. CDR3 sequence: CASSFTGNEQFF. The CDR3 DNA reads as TGTGCCAGCAGTTTCACAGGAAATGAGCAGTTCTTC.

The CDR3 bases are TGCAGTGCTAGTAGACAGGGAAAATACAATGAGCAGTTCTTC. Its translation: CSASRQGKYNEQFF. This chain joins TRBV20-1 and TRBJ2-1; TRBD1 aligns across 7 bases. Per the germline V gene, CDR1 is DFQATT and CDR2 is SNEGSKA (reference sequence). J lost 4 bases, V lost 3 bases, and 6 bases had no gene match. There are 14 residues in the CDR3.

The CDR3 spells CTSSLVSSGSYEQYF. Here the CDR3 DNA reads TGTACCAGCAGCTTAGTCTCTAGCGGGAGCTACGAGCAGTACTTC. The chain uses TRBV7-2 and TRBJ2-7; TRBD2 matches at 10 bases. This CDR3 contains 15 residues. V was pared by 1 base and J by 3 bases, with 3 bases of the junction left unmatched. CDR1 and CDR2 (germline): SGHTA, FQGNSA.

The rearrangement uses TRBV11-3 and TRBJ2-3; D gene unclear. The CDR3 extends over 13 amino acids. The germline V gene has CDR1 SGHNT and CDR2 YENEEA. The V gene lost 4 bases and the J gene lost 2 bases, with 7 bases spanning the gap. This CDR3 reads CASSSLNTDTQYF. CDR3 nucleotide sequence: TGTGCCAGCAGCTCCCTTAACACAGATACGCAGTATTTT.

V usage is TRBV7-2 and J usage is TRBJ1-3, with 7 bases fitting TRBD1. The CDR3 totals 15 residues. Per germline, CDR1 SGHTA and CDR2 FQGNSA. V lost 5 bases to trimming and J lost 2 bases; unmatched junction nucleotides: 6. This CDR3 is CASSLGTAAGNTIYF. The DNA for the CDR3 is TGTGCCAGCAGCCTGGGGACAGCCGCTGGAAACACCATATATTTT.

The chain uses TRBV14 and TRBJ2-7; D is possibly TRBD2 (7 bases). Trimming removed 3 bases at V and 3 bases at J, with 18 bases between. The length of the CDR3 is 16 residues. CDR1 SGHDN and CDR2 FVKESK come from the germline V gene. The CDR3 nucleotides are TGTGCCAGCAGCCACCTGGGGGGGCTGGGAGACTACGAGCAGTACTTC. It yields the protein CASSHLGGLGDYEQYF.

This clone was seen just once. The genes are TRBV11-3 and TRBJ2-1, with 10 bases identical to TRBD2. This CDR3 region has 18 residues. Germline V gene sequence: CDR1 SGHNT, CDR2 YENEEA. V gave up 1 base and J gave up 2 bases; unmatched junction bases: 8. CDR3 bases: TGTGCCAGCAGCTTAGCCAAAAGCGGGAGGGAGGCCTACAATGAGCAGTTCTTC. It specifies CASSLAKSGREAYNEQFF.

The chain has TRBV11-2 and TRBJ2-1, with 9 bases aligning to TRBD2. Germline V gene lookup returns CDR1 SGHAT and CDR2 FQNNGV. CDR3 size: 13 residues. Losses at the gene ends were 5 bases for V and 10 bases for J; bases not matched to a gene: 6. CDR3 sequence reads: CASSTGLAGEQFF. The CDR3, as DNA: TGTGCCAGCAGCACGGGACTAGCAGGCGAGCAGTTCTTC.

The chain recombines TRBV10-3 with TRBJ2-3; D remains ambiguous. From germline, CDR1 is ENHRY and CDR2 SYGVKD. The V end lost 2 bases, the J end lost 3 bases, and 6 bases lay between the germline ends. The CDR3 is 13 residues long. The chain's CDR3 is CAISEGRTDTQYF. The DNA of the CDR3 is TGTGCCATCAGTGAGGGCAGAACAGATACGCAGTATTTT.

The rearrangement links TRBV28 to TRBJ1-3, with TRBD1 matching 7 bases. With V trimmed by 8 bases and J by 2 bases, 6 bases remained unmatched. The length of the CDR3 is 14 residues. The germline CDR1 and CDR2 sequences are MDHEN and SYDVKM. As DNA, the CDR3 is TGTGCCAGCGGGCCGACAGGGACTGGAAACACCATATATTTT. The encoded protein is CASGPTGTGNTIYF.

This clone was picked up one time. CDR3 sequence (DNA): TGTGCCAGCAGCTACCGGGACAGGGCCAATGAGCAGTTCTTC. Protein: CASSYRDRANEQFF. The chain combines TRBV7-9 with TRBJ2-1; the match to TRBD1 covers 9 bases. CDR3 length: 14 amino acids. Germline values: CDR1 SEHNR, CDR2 FQNEAQ (reference sequence). Trimming took 4 bases from V and 6 from J; bases not matched to a gene: 4.

The rearrangement links TRBV7-2 to TRBJ2-3, with D hard to call. V was trimmed by 5 bases and J by 2 bases, leaving 11 bases between them. Germline V CDR1 and CDR2: SGHTA, FQGNSA. CDR3 size: 14 residues. For the CDR3, the DNA is TGTGCCAGCAGCCCGATACTTAACACAGATACGCAGTATTTT. This translates into CASSPILNTDTQYF.

This chain joins TRBV5-1 and TRBJ2-1; 10 bases fit TRBD2. Trimming cost V 3 bases and J 9 bases; bases outside gene matches: 6. The germline CDR1 and CDR2 sequences are SGHRS and YFSETQ. CDR3 length: 14 amino acids. Here the CDR3 DNA reads TGCGCCAGCAGCTGGGGGACTAGCGTCCCTGAGCAGTTCTTC. Amino acids: CASSWGTSVPEQFF. Supplemented by reference TRBV5-1 and TRBJ2-1, the full variable domain reads KAGVTQTPRYLIKTRGQQVTLSCSPISGHRSVSWYQQTPGQGLQFLFEYFSETQRNKGNFPGRFSGRQFSNSRSEMNVSTLELGDSALYLCASSWGTSVPEQFFGPGTRLTVL.

The chain joins TRBV12-3 or TRBV12-4 to TRBJ2-5, with 7 positions matching TRBD2. V lost 4 bases and J lost 7; bases outside the gene matches: 6. The CDR3 length is 13 residues. Written as DNA, the CDR3 is TGTGCCAGCAGTTCAGGGAGGGTTGGGACCCAGTACTTC. It is translated as CASSSGRVGTQYF.